These 21 T cell receptor beta chains were all obtained from the same sample, sequenced in a study of long-term antiretroviral therapy in people with HIV. Survey level was the resolution at which the v3.0 immunoSEQ assay ran. This table comes from immunoSEQ multiplex PCR, and its TCRdb copy is limited to in-frame clones, with some not included. The sample has 25,000 to 35,000 clones, approximately 80% seen once. Sample: unsorted PBMCs, taken 0.3 years after starting antiretroviral therapy. Receptors were obtained from a man in his forties with HIV.

The V and J genes are TRBV6-4 and TRBJ2-6; no clear D. The CDR3 sequence is 16 residues long. V was clipped by 5 bases and J by 0 bases, with 11 bases between them. Germline assignment: CDR1 MRHNA and CDR2 SNTAGT. The CDR3: CASSRDGSSGANVLTF. DNA of the CDR3: TGTGCCAGCAGTCGCGATGGGTCCTCTGGGGCCAACGTCCTGACTTTC.

The chain carries TRBV25-1 and TRBJ2-6, with 8 positions matching TRBD1. V trimming: 2 bases; J trimming: 3 bases; junction bases outside the gene matches: 6. There are 17 residues in the CDR3. Germline V gene lookup returns CDR1 MGHDK and CDR2 SYGVNS. This CDR3 is CASSEEQGASGANVLTF. CDR3 sequence (DNA): TGTGCCAGCAGTGAAGAGCAGGGGGCTAGTGGGGCCAACGTCCTGACTTTC.

The chain employs TRBV6-5 and TRBJ2-5, with D tentatively TRBD2 (7 bases). The CDR3 consists of 13 residues. V gave up 6 bases and J gave up 7 bases, with 15 bases separating them. The germline V gene has CDR1 MNHEY and CDR2 SVGAGI. CDR3 protein: CASRGGVGVTQYF. Here the CDR3 DNA reads TGTGCCAGCAGAGGGGGGGTCGGCGTGACCCAGTACTTC.

The CDR3 DNA reads as TGTGCCAGCAGTTACCTCCGAGGGGCTGGCTACACCTTC. Translation gives CASSYLRGAGYTF. V is TRBV28 and J is TRBJ1-2; D perhaps matches TRBD1 (5 bases). V was shortened by 4 bases and J by 7 bases, with 13 bases between the two germline ends. The CDR3 is 13 amino acids. Germline loops: CDR1 MDHEN, CDR2 SYDVKM.

The rearrangement uses TRBV28 and TRBJ2-7; D is uncertain. With 3 bases removed from V and 0 bases from J, the gap between germline ends came to 6 bases. Germline assignment: CDR1 MDHEN and CDR2 SYDVKM. This CDR3 is 13 amino acids long. The CDR3 sequence: CASSFSSSYEQYF. The CDR3 region has the DNA TGTGCCAGCAGTTTCAGTTCCTCCTACGAGCAGTACTTC.

The V and J genes are TRBV7-2 and TRBJ2-7; TRBD1 agrees at 8 bases. Germline V gene sequence: CDR1 SGHTA, CDR2 FQGNSA. J was trimmed by 3 bases and V by 1 base; bases with no gene match: 5. CDR3 length equals 15 residues. This chain's CDR3 is CASSLGLDRDYEQYF. CDR3 bases: TGTGCCAGCAGCTTAGGGTTGGACAGGGACTACGAGCAGTACTTC.

This chain uses TRBV19 with TRBJ2-7; possible D gene TRBD1, 5 bases. Trimming shortened V by 8 bases and J by 5 bases, and 16 bases separated the two germline ends. The germline V gene encodes CDR1 LNHDA and CDR2 SQIVND (reference sequence). The CDR3 is made up of 13 amino acids. The CDR3 loop reads CASAWGLGDEQYF. In nucleotides, the CDR3 is TGTGCCAGTGCCTGGGGCCTTGGGGACGAGCAGTACTTC.

The chain uses TRBV30 and TRBJ1-5, with 8 bases aligning to TRBD1. The CDR3 has 15 residues. After removal of 5 bases from V and 9 bases from J, the junction contained 15 bases not matched to a gene. Germline V gives CDR1 GTSNPN, CDR2 SVGIG (reference sequence). CDR3 DNA sequence: TGTGCCTGGTCAGGGGGCTCAAACCGTATCTTGCCCCAGCATTTT. It yields the protein CAWSGGSNRILPQHF.

The sample holds one count of this clone. The CDR3 nucleotides read TGTGCCAGCAGTTTACGTACAGGGTCGCCTGAAGCTTTCTTT. It codes for CASSLRTGSPEAFF. The genes are TRBV28 and TRBJ1-1, with D possibly matching TRBD1 (6 bases). Germline V lookup: CDR1 MDHEN, CDR2 SYDVKM. This CDR3 contains 14 residues. The V end was cut by 2 bases, the J end by 6 bases, with 13 bases between. The entire variable domain, with the rest obtained from reference TRBV28 and TRBJ1-1, is as follows: DVKVTQSSRYLVKRTGEKVFLECVQDMDHENMFWYRQDPGLGLRLIYFSYDVKMKEKGDIPEGYSVSREKKERFSLILESASTNQTSMYLCASSLRTGSPEAFFGQGTRLTVV.

The table lists this clone with a count of one. The same CDR3 arises from other DNA sequences in this sample as well. The chain uses TRBV11-3 and TRBJ1-1; unclear D gene. V was pared by 3 bases and J by 2 bases, with 7 bases between. Germline lookup yields CDR1 SGHNT and CDR2 YENEEA. The CDR3 contains 13 residues. The CDR3 sequence is CASSLEVNTEAFF. As DNA, the CDR3 is TGTGCCAGCAGCTTGGAGGTCAACACTGAAGCTTTCTTT. Based on the CDR3 plus reference TRBV11-3 and TRBJ1-1, the full variable domain is EAGVVQSPRYKIIEKKQPVAFWCNPISGHNTLYWYLQNLGQGPELLIRYENEEAVDDSQLPKDRFSAERLKGVDSTLKIQPAELGDSAVYLCASSLEVNTEAFFGQGTRLTVV.

The chain combines TRBV19 with TRBJ2-2, with TRBD2 as a possible D gene (5 bases). Germline loops: CDR1 LNHDA, CDR2 SQIVND (reference sequence). V lost 7 bases to trimming and J lost 3 bases, with 15 bases between them. This CDR3 spans 15 amino acids. Here the CDR3 reads CASTLREGYTGELFF. The CDR3 DNA reads as TGTGCCAGTACTTTGAGGGAAGGATACACCGGGGAGCTGTTTTTT.

J is TRBJ2-3 and V is TRBV7-9, with TRBD1 identical over 8 bases. With 1 base clipped from V and 0 bases from J, the junction kept 3 bases outside the gene matches. The CDR3 runs 16 residues. Germline CDR1 SEHNR, CDR2 FQNEAQ (reference sequence). The CDR3 here is CASSLGQGASTDTQYF. The DNA of the CDR3 is TGTGCCAGCAGCTTAGGTCAGGGGGCAAGCACAGATACGCAGTATTTT.

The chain employs TRBV27 and TRBJ2-7; 9 nucleotides agree with TRBD1. The germline gives CDR1 MNHEY, CDR2 SMNVEV (reference sequence). V was clipped by 6 bases and J by 5 bases; unmatched bases: 20. The CDR3 totals 18 residues. CDR3 in amino acids: CASSNRLRTGDSSHEQYF. For the CDR3, the DNA is TGTGCCAGCAGCAATAGACTTCGGACAGGGGATAGTTCCCACGAGCAGTACTTC.

V usage is TRBV10-3 and J usage is TRBJ2-1, with 7 positions matching TRBD2. The CDR3 has 15 residues. Germline V CDR1 and CDR2: ENHRY, SYGVKD. After removal of 3 bases from V and 0 bases from J, the junction contained 2 bases not matched to a gene. DNA for the CDR3: TGTGCCATCAGTGAAACGGGGGGCTCCTACAATGAGCAGTTCTTC. This translates into CAISETGGSYNEQFF.

The genes are TRBV28 and TRBJ2-1, with 8 bases fitting TRBD2. The CDR3 runs 16 residues. The germline CDR1 and CDR2 sequences are MDHEN and SYDVKM. Germline trimming cut 6 bases from V and 0 bases from J; bases unmatched to any gene: 7. This CDR3 is CASSSERELSYNEQFF. The CDR3 nucleotides are TGTGCCAGCAGCTCAGAGCGGGAGCTCTCCTACAATGAGCAGTTCTTC.

This clone turned up a few times. This chain links TRBV27 with TRBJ2-7; tentative D call: TRBD1 (7 bases). Germline V gene data show CDR1 as MNHEY and CDR2 as SMNVEV (reference sequence). Trimming stripped 7 bases from V and 4 bases from J, with 14 bases between. This CDR3 is 13 amino acids long. The chain's CDR3 is CASKQGRGYEQYF. The CDR3 DNA follows: TGTGCCAGCAAACAGGGGCGGGGATACGAGCAGTACTTC.

V and J are TRBV7-2 and TRBJ2-5; maybe TRBD2 (6 bases). The CDR3 loop spans 14 amino acids. Germline CDR1 SGHTA, CDR2 FQGNSA. The ends were cut back, 5 bases at V and 4 bases at J, with 14 bases in the middle. As DNA, the CDR3 is TGTGCCAGCAGCCCGTGGAGGGAAGGAGAGACCCAGTACTTC. Translated, it gives CASSPWREGETQYF.

In this sample, this clone turned up a few times. V is TRBV16 and J is TRBJ1-2, with 7 positions matching TRBD1. This CDR3 contains 13 residues. CDR1 is KGHSY and CDR2 is FQNENV in the germline V gene. J lost 6 bases, V lost 4 bases, and 5 bases had no gene match. In nucleotides, the CDR3 is TGTGCCAGCAGCCTGGGGACAGAGGATGGCTACACCTTC. Protein product: CASSLGTEDGYTF.

V gene TRBV7-8 combines with J gene TRBJ2-5; possibly TRBD2 for D (6 bases). Germline CDR1 is SGHVS and CDR2 is FQNEAQ. This CDR3 has 13 amino acids. Trimming pared 8 bases from V and 5 bases from J, leaving 15 bases between. The CDR3 is CASGTGRGETQYF. The CDR3 nucleotides are TGTGCCAGCGGGACCGGCCGGGGGGAGACCCAGTACTTC.

This chain uses TRBV4-3 with TRBJ1-2; D ambiguous. Per germline, CDR1 LGHNA and CDR2 YSLEER. Trimming took off 4 bases at V and 8 bases at J, with 23 bases between the two ends. The length of the CDR3 is 16 residues. The CDR3 sequence is CASSRQRDRDLAGYTF. CDR3 nucleotide sequence: TGCGCCAGCAGCCGGCAAAGGGATCGTGATCTTGCCGGCTACACCTTC.

The CDR3 loop reads CASSAGGENTEAFF. The CDR3 DNA is TGTGCCAGCAGTGCCGGCGGTGAGAACACTGAAGCTTTCTTT. The V gene is TRBV2, the J gene TRBJ1-1; D unresolved. The germline V gene encodes CDR1 SNHLY and CDR2 FYNNEI. Trimming left V 4 bases short and J 1 base short, with 10 bases between. The CDR3 runs to 14 residues.